This passage covers 7 T cell receptor beta chains from one sample sequenced in a study of CD8 T cells in Susac syndrome. Random hexamers were used to reverse transcribe an amount of roughly 0.45 to 1 ug RNA. TCRdb reprocessed the immunoSEQ multiplex PCR reads via MiXCR and lists one record per CDR3 protein. The sample contains 200,000 to 250,000 distinct CDR3 sequences, around 93% of which appear only once. Material for sequencing was CD4+ T cells from PBMCs. The receptors here all came from a human donor with multiple sclerosis.

This chain joins TRBV7-2 and TRBJ2-5; TRBD2 might be the D (7 bases). CDR1 SGHTA and CDR2 FQGNSA come from the germline V gene. The CDR3 consists of 15 residues. Trimming stripped 7 bases from V and 1 base from J, with 16 bases between. CDR3 bases: TGTGCCAGCAACCCTAGTAGGGGGGGCCAAGAGACCCAGTACTTC. Residues: CASNPSRGGQETQYF.

The V and J genes are TRBV30 and TRBJ1-3; tentative D call: TRBD1 (5 bases). V dropped 2 bases and J dropped 0 bases, with 11 bases sitting between them. This CDR3 is 15 amino acids long. The germline V gene has CDR1 GTSNPN and CDR2 SVGIG (reference sequence). CDR3 in DNA: TGTGCCTGGAGTAGGTTAGGGACCTCTGGAAACACCATATATTTT. Protein product: CAWSRLGTSGNTIYF.

J is TRBJ1-2 and V is TRBV30, with D perhaps matching TRBD1 (6 bases). The CDR3 covers 12 residues. CDR1 is GTSNPN, CDR2 SVGIG, per germline (reference sequence). Trimming shortened V by 8 bases and J by 2 bases, and 12 bases separated the two germline ends. The CDR3 DNA follows: TGTGCCCACCCAGGGGCGAACTATGGCTACACCTTC. Encoded protein: CAHPGANYGYTF.

This clonotype came up once. The genes are TRBV29-1 and TRBJ2-2, with a weak D call TRBD1 (6 bases). The CDR3 extends over 13 amino acids. CDR1 is SQVTM, CDR2 ANQGSEA, per germline. V gave up 4 bases and J gave up 4 bases, with 10 bases separating them. DNA of the CDR3: TGCAGCGTTGGAACAGGGACCACCGGGGAGCTGTTTTTT. Protein sequence: CSVGTGTTGELFF.

The chain is built from TRBV9 and TRBJ1-6, with D possibly TRBD1 on 5 matching bases. Trimming left V 4 bases short and J 10 bases short, with 15 bases between. This CDR3 has 14 amino acids. The germline gives CDR1 SGDLS, CDR2 YYNGEE. CDR3 sequence (DNA): TGTGCCAGCAGCCTAAACCCAGGGAGATCACCCCTCCACTTT. Amino acid sequence: CASSLNPGRSPLHF.

This chain joins TRBV30 and TRBJ1-1; D is uncertain. V was cut by 0 bases and J by 7 bases, with 12 bases left in between. CDR3 length: 13 amino acids. Per the germline V gene, CDR1 is GTSNPN and CDR2 is SVGIG (reference sequence). CDR3 loop: CAWSVLLGNEAFF. DNA of the CDR3: TGTGCCTGGAGTGTACTCTTAGGTAATGAAGCTTTCTTT.

This clonotype was picked up one time. The chain combines TRBV30 with TRBJ1-2; D remains unclear. Per germline, CDR1 GTSNPN and CDR2 SVGIG (reference sequence). The CDR3 sequence is 12 residues long. V lost 3 bases, J lost 8 bases, and 13 bases lay in between. CDR3 protein: CAWRMDPRGYTF. CDR3 sequence (DNA): TGTGCCTGGAGGATGGACCCGCGGGGCTACACCTTC.